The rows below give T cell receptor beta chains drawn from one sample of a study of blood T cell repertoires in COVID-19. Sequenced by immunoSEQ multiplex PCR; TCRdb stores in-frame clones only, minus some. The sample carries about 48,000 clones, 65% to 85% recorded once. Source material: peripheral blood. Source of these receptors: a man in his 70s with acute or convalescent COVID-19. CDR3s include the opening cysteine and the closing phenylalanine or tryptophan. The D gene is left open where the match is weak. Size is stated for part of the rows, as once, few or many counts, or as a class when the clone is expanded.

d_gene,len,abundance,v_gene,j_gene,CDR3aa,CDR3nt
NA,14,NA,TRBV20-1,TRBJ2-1,CSASSGPSYNEQFF,TGCAGTGCTAGTTCTGGGCCCTCCTACAATGAGCAGTTCTTC
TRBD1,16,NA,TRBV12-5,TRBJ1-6,CASGSGGSSYNSPLHF,TGTGCTAGTGGTTCAGGGGGAAGCTCCTATAATTCACCCCTCCACTTT
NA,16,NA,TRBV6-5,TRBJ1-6,CASSYAQSSYNSPLHF,TGTGCCAGCAGTTACGCACAAAGCTCCTATAATTCACCCCTCCACTTT
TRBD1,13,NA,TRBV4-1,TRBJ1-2,CASSQDRDRGYTF,TGCGCCAGCAGCCAAGACCGGGACAGAGGCTACACCTTC
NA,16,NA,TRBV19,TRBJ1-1,CASSIGAGLRRTEAFF,TGTGCCAGTAGTATAGGGGCTGGCCTCCGAAGGACTGAAGCTTTCTTT
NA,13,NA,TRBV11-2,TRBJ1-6,CASSFSNNSPLHF,TGTGCCAGCAGCTTTAGCAATAATTCACCCCTCCACTTT
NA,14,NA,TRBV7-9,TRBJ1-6,CASSAGQYNSPLHF,TGTGCCAGCAGCGCTGGACAGTATAATTCACCCCTCCACTTT
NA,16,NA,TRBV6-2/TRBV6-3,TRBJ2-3,CASSYLRGRGTDTQYF,TGTGCCAGCAGTTACTTACGGGGTAGGGGCACAGATACGCAGTATTTT
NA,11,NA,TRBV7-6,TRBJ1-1,CASGQGSEAFF,TGTGCCAGCGGGCAGGGATCTGAAGCTTTCTTT
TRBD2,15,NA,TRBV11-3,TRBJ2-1,CASSPPSGRAIEQFF,TGTGCCAGCAGCCCCCCTAGCGGGAGGGCGATCGAGCAGTTCTTC
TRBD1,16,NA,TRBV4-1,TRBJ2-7,CASSRLPGTGDNEQYF,TGCGCCAGCAGCCGATTACCAGGGACAGGAGACAACGAGCAGTACTTC
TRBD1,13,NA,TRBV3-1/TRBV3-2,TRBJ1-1,CASSQTGVTEAFF,TGTGCCAGCAGTCAAACAGGGGTCACTGAAGCTTTCTTT
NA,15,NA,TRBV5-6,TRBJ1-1,CASSLGPPQDTEAFF,TGTGCCAGCAGCTTGGGGCCCCCCCAAGACACTGAAGCTTTCTTT
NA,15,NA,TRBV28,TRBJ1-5,CASSQIWGGEQPQHF,TGTGCCAGCAGTCAAATTTGGGGGGGCGAACAGCCCCAGCATTTT
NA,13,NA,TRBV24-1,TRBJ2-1,CATSDPTLEKWFF,TGTGCCACCAGTGACCCCACCTTGGAGAAATGGTTCTTC
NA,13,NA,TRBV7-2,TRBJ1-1,CASSGFRETEAFF,TGTGCCAGCAGCGGATTCAGGGAAACTGAAGCTTTCTTT
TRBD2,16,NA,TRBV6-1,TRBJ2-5,CASSEGAGGSVETQYF,TGTGCCAGCAGTGAGGGAGCGGGCGGGAGTGTAGAGACCCAGTACTTC
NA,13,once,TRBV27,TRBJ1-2,CASSPSRFYGYTF,TGTGCCAGCAGTCCCTCCAGGTTCTATGGCTACACCTTC